This T cell receptor (beta chain) was captured in a study of breast tumors, draining lymph nodes, adjacent tissues. Notes on the study in general: Tumor repertoires ranked between lymph nodes and nontumor tissue in diversity, with V and J gene preferences. Most tumor T cells seemingly derive from lymph node, then expand in tumor. Data only fit, rather than demonstrated, lymph node origin of most tumor T cells.

TCRdb redid the calling of the multiplex PCR reads with MiXCR, one entry per CDR3 protein. This sample has 270,000 or so distinct CDR3 sequences, with roughly 31% found just once. Axillary draining lymph nodes of breast cancer patients supplied the node samples. This CDR3 spans 14 amino acids. Per germline, CDR1 SGDLS and CDR2 YYNGEE. Details on this clonotype: Its antigen is currently unknown. A much larger clone is a single base away; this may be a read error.

The sequence came from a female donor with breast cancer. Some clones in this sample may be carry-over from other donors' samples. The source material was axillary lymph node tissue. The rearrangement links TRBV9 to TRBJ2-7, with D maybe TRBD2 (5 bases). The CDR3 nucleotides read TGTGCCAGCAGCGTAGGCCTAGCCTCGGAAGAGCAGTCCTTC. Amino acids: CASSVGLASEEQSF.